These 11 T cell receptor beta chains were sequenced from one sample in a study of OX40 agonist ivuxolimab in advanced cancers. The protocol was immunoSEQ multiplex PCR, while the TCRdb copy is restricted to in-frame clones and leaves out a portion. The sample includes tens of thousands of clones, over 80% of them seen just once. The sequencing used CD4+ or CD8+ T cells sorted from blood, collected in a trial of the OX40 agonist ivuxolimab. All receptors come from an adult with an advanced solid tumor such as melanoma, head and neck, liver or kidney cancer.

This clone was counted between two and nine times. V is TRBV28 and J is TRBJ1-4; a possible D gene is TRBD1 (5 bases). Germline V gene lookup returns CDR1 MDHEN and CDR2 SYDVKM. The CDR3 is made up of 14 amino acids. V was shortened by 3 bases and J by 3 bases, with 8 bases between the two germline ends. This CDR3 reads CASSFGGSNEKLFF. As DNA, the CDR3 is TGTGCCAGCAGTTTCGGGGGATCTAATGAAAAACTGTTTTTT.

V usage is TRBV9 and J usage is TRBJ2-2, with 7 bases lining up with TRBD2. This CDR3 is 15 amino acids long. Germline V CDR1 and CDR2: SGDLS, YYNGEE. J was trimmed by 6 bases and V by 0 bases; bases with no gene match: 5. Here the CDR3 reads CASSVGGSLAGELFF. The DNA of the CDR3 is TGTGCCAGCAGCGTAGGCGGGAGTCTGGCCGGGGAGCTGTTTTTT.

The chain uses TRBV10-1 and TRBJ1-5, with D possibly TRBD1 on 6 matching bases. CDR3 length: 14 residues. The germline V gene encodes CDR1 WNHNN and CDR2 SYGVQD (reference sequence). The V end was cut by 8 bases, the J end by 3 bases, with 14 bases between. The CDR3 region is CASVPDSVNQPQHF. The DNA for the CDR3 is TGCGCCAGCGTACCGGACAGCGTCAATCAGCCCCAGCATTTT.

This sequence joins TRBV7-9 and TRBJ1-1; D is unclear. The V gene lost 5 bases and the J gene lost 5 bases, with 15 bases spanning the gap. The germline V gene encodes CDR1 SEHNR and CDR2 FQNEAQ (reference sequence). This CDR3 spans 14 amino acids. CDR3 sequence: CASSPPAGRTEAFF. CDR3 coding DNA: TGTGCCAGCAGCCCGCCGGCAGGTCGTACTGAAGCTTTCTTT.

This chain uses TRBV5-4 with TRBJ2-7, with 7 bases identical to TRBD2. The germline V gene encodes CDR1 SGHNT and CDR2 YYREEE (reference sequence). The J segment lost 13 bases and the V segment lost 2 bases, leaving 9 bases of the junction unmatched. The CDR3 covers 12 residues. CDR3 coding DNA: TGTGCCAGCAGCTTTTCCGGACTAGGAAGTTACTTC. Translated: CASSFSGLGSYF.

This rearrangement joins TRBV7-2 to TRBJ2-5; D may be TRBD1 or TRBD2 (7 bases each). V was clipped by 5 bases and J by 4 bases, with 17 bases between them. Looked up from germline, CDR1 is SGHTA and CDR2 is FQGNSA. CDR3 size: 15 residues. CDR3 sequence: CASSRRAGGGETQYF. In DNA, the CDR3 is TGTGCCAGCAGCCGAAGGGCAGGGGGGGGAGAGACCCAGTACTTC.

V gene TRBV7-3 combines with J gene TRBJ2-1, with 12 bases lining up with TRBD2. The junction had 9 bases not matched to a gene; V was cut back by 2 bases and J by 10 bases. CDR1 is SGHTA and CDR2 is FQGTGA in the germline V gene. The CDR3 covers 16 residues. The CDR3 nucleotides are TGTGCCAGCAGCTTAGGCCGACTAGCGGGAGAACGGGAGCAGTTCTTC. This encodes CASSLGRLAGEREQFF.

This chain connects TRBV28 to TRBJ2-1; a possible D gene is TRBD1 (6 bases). Germline assignment: CDR1 MDHEN and CDR2 SYDVKM. The CDR3 extends over 17 amino acids. V shed 4 bases and J shed 9 bases, with 25 bases lying between them. The CDR3 nucleotides read TGTGCCAGCAGTTCCATATTCGTTAGAACCAGGGGAAGTGAGCAGTTCTTC. This gives the protein CASSSIFVRTRGSEQFF.

The chain uses TRBV5-1 and TRBJ2-7; D is possibly TRBD2 (6 bases). V was pared by 1 base and J by 2 bases, with 13 bases between. The germline V gene has CDR1 SGHRS and CDR2 YFSETQ. The CDR3 length is 15 residues. CDR3 amino acids: CASSLLGGTAYEQYF. For the CDR3, the DNA is TGCGCCAGCAGCTTGCTTGGCGGGACCGCCTACGAGCAGTACTTC.

This sequence joins TRBV28 and TRBJ2-3, with 8 bases that match TRBD2. After removal of 3 bases from V and 5 bases from J, the junction contained 7 bases not matched to a gene. The CDR3 consists of 15 residues. Germline V lookup: CDR1 MDHEN, CDR2 SYDVKM. The CDR3 loop is CASSLSGGPGDTQYF. The CDR3 nucleotides are TGTGCCAGCAGTTTGTCGGGAGGGCCCGGAGATACGCAGTATTTT. Looking up the rest from reference TRBV28 and TRBJ2-3 gives the full variable domain: DVKVTQSSRYLVKRTGEKVFLECVQDMDHENMFWYRQDPGLGLRLIYFSYDVKMKEKGDIPEGYSVSREKKERFSLILESASTNQTSMYLCASSLSGGPGDTQYFGPGTRLTVL.

The V gene is TRBV9, the J gene TRBJ1-5; the match to TRBD1 covers 7 bases. The germline CDR1 and CDR2 sequences are SGDLS and YYNGEE. The CDR3 sequence is 15 residues long. J lost 0 bases, V lost 4 bases, and 4 bases had no gene match. The CDR3 protein is CASSLRGDSNQPQHF. The CDR3 region has the DNA TGTGCCAGCAGCCTCAGGGGGGATAGCAATCAGCCCCAGCATTTT. The variable domain in full, completed from reference TRBV9 and TRBJ1-5, reads DSGVTQTPKHLITATGQRVTLRCSPRSGDLSVYWYQQSLDQGLQFLIQYYNGEERAKGNILERFSAQQFPDLHSELNLSSLELGDSALYFCASSLRGDSNQPQHFGDGTRLSIL.